This TCR beta chain stems from a study of control samples from healthy donors and cancer patients. The germline CDR1 and CDR2 sequences are SNHLY and FYNNEI. V lost 7 bases and J 2 bases, leaving 9 bases between the germline ends. This CDR3 comprises 12 residues. Only in-frame clones appear in the TCRdb table, and some are missing; sequencing was by immunoSEQ multiplex PCR. In the table there are about 120,000 clones, 70% to 90% of which are singletons. The receptor was isolated from a woman between 55 and 75 years old with lung cancer. Material for sequencing was PBMCs. The rearrangement joins TRBV2 to TRBJ2-7; D possibly corresponds to TRBD2 (5 bases). This CDR3 reads CASTIGTYEQYF. CDR3 nucleotides: TGTGCCAGCACCATCGGGACCTACGAGCAGTACTTC.